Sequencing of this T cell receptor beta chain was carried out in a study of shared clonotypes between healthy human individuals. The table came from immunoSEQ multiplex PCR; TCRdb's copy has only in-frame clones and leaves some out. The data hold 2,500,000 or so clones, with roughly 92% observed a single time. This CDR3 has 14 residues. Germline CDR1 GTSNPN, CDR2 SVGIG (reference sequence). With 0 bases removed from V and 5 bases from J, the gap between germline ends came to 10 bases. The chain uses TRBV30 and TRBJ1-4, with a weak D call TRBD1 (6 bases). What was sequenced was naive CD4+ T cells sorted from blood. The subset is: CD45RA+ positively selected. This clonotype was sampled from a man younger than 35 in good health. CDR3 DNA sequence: TGTGCCTGGAGTGTACGGGGGGCAAATGAAAAACTGTTTTTT. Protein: CAWSVRGANEKLFF.